This T cell receptor (beta chain) was found in a study of radiotherapy plus CTLA-4 blockade in lung cancer. Looking at the study overall: In about 20% of patients, objective responses were seen; 31% had disease control. Study results and limitations: Tumor-origin TCR clones grew in blood after radiotherapy plus ipilimumab.

CTLA-4 blockade using ipilimumab, together with focal radiation, was received by patients with chemo-refractory metastatic non-small-cell lung cancer. Concerning this clone itself: The target antigen is unknown.

The V and J ends lost 8 bases and 1 base, in that order; junction bases with no gene match: 4. The CDR3 runs to 13 residues. The germline V gene has CDR1 SGHDT and CDR2 YYEEEE. The table came from immunoSEQ multiplex PCR; TCRdb's copy has only in-frame clones and leaves some out. The table shows tens of thousands of clones, with approximately 79% occurring only once. The receptor's source is a human donor with non-small cell lung cancer who had a complete response to radiotherapy plus ipilimumab. This chain uses TRBV5-6 with TRBJ2-5, with 8 bases that match TRBD1. The sample in question was peripheral blood, obtained from a patient treated with radiotherapy plus ipilimumab. CDR3 in amino acids: CASLDRGQETQYF. For the CDR3, the DNA is TGTGCCAGTTTAGACAGGGGCCAAGAGACCCAGTACTTC.